This passage covers 26 T cell receptor beta chains from one sample sequenced in a study of early T cells in non-severe SARS-CoV-2 infection. TCRdb fed the 5' RACE reads into MiXCR, producing one record per CDR3 protein. The sample shows around 59,000 distinct CDR3 sequences, around 8.9% of them seen only once. Sequences were obtained from whole blood. The receptors shown here come from an adult who was a healthcare worker with PCR-confirmed SARS-CoV-2 infection or an uninfected control (not recorded which).

This clonotype was recorded many times. This chain joins TRBV6-2 or TRBV6-3 and TRBJ1-2; D is unresolved. Germline CDR1 MNHEY, CDR2 SVGEGT. Trimming pared 2 bases from V and 0 bases from J, leaving 16 bases between. The CDR3 spans 17 residues. CDR3 in amino acids: CASSYGRVQYTNYGYTF. CDR3 sequence (DNA): TGTGCCAGCAGTTACGGTCGTGTGCAGTATACTAACTATGGCTACACCTTC.

This clonotype came up many times. The chain is built from TRBV7-8 and TRBJ2-7, with a weak D call TRBD1 (6 bases). This CDR3 region has 17 residues. The V and J ends lost 5 bases and 3 bases respectively, with 23 bases between them. The germline V gene encodes CDR1 SGHVS and CDR2 FQNEAQ. The CDR3 is CASSHRRDSQGFYEQYF. The CDR3 DNA reads TGTGCCAGCAGCCATAGACGTGACAGCCAGGGGTTCTACGAGCAGTACTTC.

This clonotype showed up just a few times. The chain joins TRBV3-1 to TRBJ1-1, with a weak D call TRBD1 (5 bases). V lost 4 bases, J lost 2 bases, and 11 bases lay in between. The CDR3 covers 14 residues. Germline V gives CDR1 LGHDT, CDR2 YNNKEL (reference sequence). The CDR3 DNA reads TGTGCCAGCAGCCCGTCGGGACGAAACACTGAAGCTTTCTTT. Its protein is CASSPSGRNTEAFF.

This clonotype was counted many times. The CDR3, as DNA: TGTGCCAGCAGCTGGGGTGGCGCGGCAGATACGCAGTATTTT. It codes for CASSWGGAADTQYF. The J gene is TRBJ2-3, the V gene TRBV5-5; unclear D gene. This CDR3 is 14 amino acids long. The V end lost 3 bases, the J end lost 4 bases, and 12 bases lay between the germline ends. Germline V gene sequence: CDR1 SGHKS, CDR2 YYEKEE (reference sequence).

Ten or more counts support this clonotype. V gene TRBV5-4 combines with J gene TRBJ2-2, with 8 bases identical to TRBD1. This CDR3 spans 15 amino acids. The germline V gene has CDR1 SGHNT and CDR2 YYREEE (reference sequence). The J segment lost 6 bases and the V segment lost 4 bases, leaving 8 bases of the junction unmatched. The CDR3 is CASSIRTGFPGELFF. CDR3 nucleotides: TGTGCCAGCAGCATCCGGACAGGGTTTCCCGGGGAGCTGTTTTTT. The whole variable domain, filled in from reference TRBV5-4 and TRBJ2-2, reads ETGVTQSPTHLIKTRGQQVTLRCSSQSGHNTVSWYQQALGQGPQFIFQYYREEENGRGNFPPRFSGLQFPNYSSELNVNALELDDSALYLCASSIRTGFPGELFFGEGSRLTVL.

This clonotype was seen a few times. V usage is TRBV5-4 and J usage is TRBJ2-2; no reliable D call. Germline values: CDR1 SGHNT, CDR2 YYREEE (reference sequence). V shed 4 bases and J shed 6 bases, with 13 bases lying between them. The CDR3 has 14 residues. DNA for the CDR3: TGTGCCAGCAGCCCTAACCCCGGACCCGGGGAGCTGTTTTTT. It is translated as CASSPNPGPGELFF. Full variable domain (rest looked up from reference TRBV5-4 and TRBJ2-2): ETGVTQSPTHLIKTRGQQVTLRCSSQSGHNTVSWYQQALGQGPQFIFQYYREEENGRGNFPPRFSGLQFPNYSSELNVNALELDDSALYLCASSPNPGPGELFFGEGSRLTVL.

This clonotype was seen only a few times. The rearrangement joins TRBV2 to TRBJ2-1; 11 bases fit TRBD2. The CDR3 covers 16 residues. In germline, CDR1 is SNHLY, CDR2 FYNNEI. The V gene end was trimmed by 6 bases and the J gene end by 1 base; junction bases not matched to a gene: 5. The CDR3 here is CASRRTSGSSYNEQFF. CDR3 nucleotides: TGTGCCAGCAGACGCACTAGCGGGAGTTCCTACAATGAGCAGTTCTTC.

Many counts were recorded for this clonotype. This chain links TRBV12-3 or TRBV12-4 with TRBJ1-3; 10 nucleotides agree with TRBD1. Trimming cost V 4 bases and J 2 bases; bases outside gene matches: 8. The CDR3 sequence is 17 residues long. CDR3 sequence reads: CASSSGQGRITGNTIYF. CDR3 coding DNA: TGTGCCAGCAGTTCGGGACAGGGGAGAATCACTGGAAACACCATATATTTT.

V and J are TRBV7-2 and TRBJ2-1, with 7 bases fitting TRBD1. The CDR3 is 15 amino acids. The V gene's germline CDR1 is SGHTA and CDR2 FQGNSA. V lost 2 bases and J lost 3; bases outside the gene matches: 4. CDR3 amino acids: CASSLFGQDYNEQFF. DNA of the CDR3: TGTGCCAGCAGCTTATTTGGACAGGACTACAATGAGCAGTTCTTC.

This clonotype showed up many times. The rearrangement links TRBV20-1 to TRBJ2-3; 8 nucleotides line up with TRBD1. The CDR3 extends over 14 amino acids. V shed 1 base and J 5 bases; nucleotides not matched to a gene: 5. CDR1 and CDR2 (germline): DFQATT, SNEGSKA (reference sequence). The CDR3 sequence is CSARVGTGKDTQYF. DNA of the CDR3: TGCAGTGCTAGAGTGGGGACAGGAAAAGATACGCAGTATTTT.

The chain links TRBV28 to TRBJ2-7, with 10 bases matching TRBD2. V lost 6 bases, J lost 2 bases, and 4 bases stayed unmatched. The length of the CDR3 is 14 residues. The germline V gene encodes CDR1 MDHEN and CDR2 SYDVKM. CDR3 in amino acids: CASRTGTSAYEQYF. The DNA for the CDR3 is TGTGCCAGCAGGACCGGGACTAGCGCCTACGAGCAGTACTTC.

This clonotype occurred many times. This chain links TRBV11-2 with TRBJ2-3, with 9 bases that match TRBD1. Germline trimming cut 1 base from V and 4 bases from J; bases unmatched to any gene: 3. Germline V gene lookup returns CDR1 SGHAT and CDR2 FQNNGV. This CDR3 contains 15 residues. CDR3 amino acids: CASSLGTGGADTQYF. CDR3 nucleotide sequence: TGTGCCAGCAGCTTAGGTACAGGGGGCGCAGATACGCAGTATTTT.

This clonotype was seen a few times. V usage is TRBV7-2 and J usage is TRBJ2-3; the match to TRBD1 covers 7 bases. Unmatched junction bases numbered 11, after V lost 5 bases and J lost 6 bases. Germline V gives CDR1 SGHTA, CDR2 FQGNSA. The CDR3 covers 15 residues. The CDR3 reads CASSPFTGVLDTQYF. The CDR3 DNA reads as TGTGCCAGCAGCCCCTTTACAGGGGTGTTGGATACGCAGTATTTT.

This clonotype appeared many times. V and J are TRBV29-1 and TRBJ2-2; 9 bases are a match to TRBD1. Trimming took 4 bases from V and 5 from J; bases not matched to a gene: 2. The CDR3 totals 13 residues. Per the germline V gene, CDR1 is SQVTM and CDR2 is ANQGSEA. CDR3 sequence (DNA): TGCAGCGTTGGGACAGGGGTGACCGGGGAGCTGTTTTTT. It yields the protein CSVGTGVTGELFF.

This clonotype has more than one count but fewer than ten. V gene TRBV28 combines with J gene TRBJ2-2, with D maybe TRBD1 (5 bases). V was trimmed by 10 bases and J by 0 bases, leaving 9 bases between them. CDR3 length equals 13 residues. CDR1 and CDR2 (germline): MDHEN, SYDVKM. CDR3 bases: TGTGCCACTCAGGGCCCGAACACCGGGGAGCTGTTTTTT. Its protein product is CATQGPNTGELFF.

This clonotype came up many times. The chain uses TRBV29-1 and TRBJ2-3, with D uncertain. Germline V gene sequence: CDR1 SQVTM, CDR2 ANQGSEA. Trimming removed 4 bases at V and 5 bases at J, with 13 bases between. The CDR3 is 13 residues long. CDR3 sequence: CSVARLLGDTQYF. The DNA of the CDR3 is TGCAGCGTTGCTCGGCTACTGGGAGATACGCAGTATTTT.

The V and J genes are TRBV6-2 or TRBV6-3 and TRBJ2-3; D is uncertain. This CDR3 is 13 amino acids long. V was cut by 4 bases and J by 6 bases, with 11 bases left in between. The germline CDR1 and CDR2 sequences are MNHEY and SVGEGT. The CDR3, as DNA: TGTGCCAGCAGTTTACCCCCCTTGGATACGCAGTATTTT. Its translation is CASSLPPLDTQYF.

This clonotype was observed at least ten times. The V gene is TRBV25-1, the J gene TRBJ2-1, with TRBD2 identical over 10 bases. The CDR3 covers 17 residues. CDR1 is MGHDK, CDR2 SYGVNS, per germline. The V and J ends lost 10 bases and 0 bases, in that order; junction bases with no gene match: 12. The CDR3 sequence is CATTGTSAKSSYNEQFF. The DNA for the CDR3 is TGTGCCACTACCGGGACTAGCGCGAAGAGCTCCTACAATGAGCAGTTCTTC.

There are many counts of this clonotype. This rearrangement joins TRBV7-6 to TRBJ1-6; 7 bases are a match to TRBD1. This CDR3 has 17 amino acids. V shed 6 bases, J shed 2 bases, and the junction held 10 bases outside the gene matches. CDR1 SGHVS and CDR2 FNYEAQ come from the germline V gene. CDR3 DNA: TGTGCCAGCAGTCGCAGACAGGGAGGCCCCTATAATTCACCCCTCCACTTT. Protein sequence: CASSRRQGGPYNSPLHF.

This clonotype was picked up many times. The rearrangement links TRBV19 to TRBJ2-1, with 9 positions matching TRBD2. This CDR3 is built from 17 residues. The V gene end was trimmed by 4 bases and the J gene end by 0 bases; junction bases not matched to a gene: 7. Germline V lookup: CDR1 LNHDA, CDR2 SQIVND (reference sequence). The CDR3 sequence: CASSKLAGEASYNEQFF. CDR3 in DNA: TGTGCCAGTAGTAAATTAGCGGGAGAGGCCTCCTACAATGAGCAGTTCTTC. The full variable domain, rest sourced from reference TRBV19 and TRBJ2-1, is DGGITQSPKYLFRKEGQNVTLSCEQNLNHDAMYWYRQDPGQGLRLIYYSQIVNDFQKGDIAEGYSVSREKKESFPLTVTSAQKNPTAFYLCASSKLAGEASYNEQFFGPGTRLTVL.

The rearrangement joins TRBV12-3 or TRBV12-4 to TRBJ1-4, with D tentatively TRBD1 (6 bases). The CDR3 loop spans 17 amino acids. Trimming took 5 bases from V and 2 from J, leaving 18 bases between them. The CDR3 region has the DNA TGTGCCAGCAGTAACAAAATTACAGGGAGTACTAATGAAAAACTGTTTTTT. Translation: CASSNKITGSTNEKLFF.

V usage is TRBV5-5 and J usage is TRBJ1-1, with 8 bases aligning to TRBD1. V gave up 5 bases and J gave up 1 base; unmatched junction bases: 7. Germline V gene data show CDR1 as SGHKS and CDR2 as YYEKEE (reference sequence). The CDR3 extends over 15 amino acids. The CDR3 nucleotides read TGTGCCAGCAGACCCGCTCAGGGGGCGAACACTGAAGCTTTCTTT. Translating it yields CASRPAQGANTEAFF.

This clonotype was found many times. The chain recombines TRBV6-6 with TRBJ1-2; perhaps TRBD1 as D (5 bases). The CDR3 has 13 residues. V lost 6 bases to trimming and J lost 7 bases, with 15 bases between them. Germline-derived CDR1 and CDR2 are MNHNY and SVGAGI (reference sequence). The CDR3 loop is CASSPTGEGGYTF. The CDR3 DNA is TGTGCCAGCAGCCCCACGGGGGAGGGTGGCTACACCTTC.

This rearrangement joins TRBV28 to TRBJ2-7, with a weak D call TRBD1 (6 bases). Trimming stripped 5 bases from V and 4 bases from J, with 9 bases between. Germline assignment: CDR1 MDHEN and CDR2 SYDVKM. The CDR3 loop spans 12 amino acids. CDR3 region: CASSLTGYEQYF. CDR3 coding DNA: TGTGCCAGCAGTCTAACAGGGTACGAGCAGTACTTC.

The V and J genes are TRBV28 and TRBJ2-1; TRBD2 matches at 7 bases. Trimming took 8 bases from V and 4 from J; bases not matched to a gene: 8. The V gene's germline CDR1 is MDHEN and CDR2 SYDVKM. CDR3 length equals 14 residues. CDR3 bases: TGTGCCAGCGGACTAGTGGGCGGGTACAATGAGCAGTTCTTC. Its translation is CASGLVGGYNEQFF.

In its sample, this clonotype was seen many times. The chain uses TRBV12-2 and TRBJ2-7; TRBD1 is taken as the D call from the table, unchecked against the DNA. TRBV12-2 is flagged as a pseudogene. The CDR3 runs to 16 residues. In nucleotides, the CDR3 is TGTGCAAGTCGCTTAGTGGGCGGGAGGCGCCCCTACGAGCAGTACTTC. Translated, it gives CASRLVGGRRPYEQYF.